The 21 T cell receptor beta chains presented below share a single source sample, sequenced in a study of tumor-infiltrating lymphocytes in primary liver carcinoma. TCR beta cDNA came from about 0.45 ug total RNA, primed with a constant-region primer. A slightly modified ARM-PCR protocol with three nested multiplex PCR rounds produced these TCR beta libraries. TRBV1-TRBV30 forward primers paired with a C-beta reverse primer drove the first two PCR rounds, ten to eleven cycles each. TCRdb independently ran MiXCR on the multiplex PCR reads; one entry per CDR3 protein. The repertoire holds some 40,000 distinct CDR3 sequences, with around 75% as singletons. The source material, 20-30 mg of unsorted bulk tissue, was used to co-extract RNA and DNA. Sequencing used tumor-adjacent normal liver tissue. The receptors were gathered from a man between 40 and 49 years old with primary liver carcinoma and hepatitis B virus infection.

This clonotype was seen only a few times. This likely comes from a read error, as the CDR3 has no conserved phenylalanine or tryptophan at its end. The chain couples TRBV9 to TRBJ2-1, with D unclear. CDR1 SGDLS and CDR2 YYNGEE come from the germline V gene. There are 15 residues in the CDR3. The ends were cut back, 0 bases at V and 4 bases at J, with 11 bases in the middle. Written as DNA, the CDR3 is TGTGCCAGCAGCGTAGCAGAACGGCCATACAATGAGCAGTTCCTC. Protein: CASSVAERPYNEQFL.

This chain connects TRBV29-1 to TRBJ1-1; D gene unclear. Germline values: CDR1 SQVTM, CDR2 ANQGSEA. The CDR3 contains 15 residues. Written as DNA, the CDR3 is TGCAGTGTTCGGGCGGGGTGGGGAACGAACACTGAAGCTTTCTTT. Its protein is CSVRAGWGTNTEAFF.

The genes are TRBV28 and TRBJ2-2; TRBD2 agrees at 7 bases. Trimming removed 5 bases from V and 5 bases from J; junction bases left unmatched: 8. The germline CDR1 and CDR2 sequences are MDHEN and SYDVKM. This CDR3 spans 15 amino acids. The CDR3 is CASSRRESGTGELFF. The CDR3 DNA follows: TGTGCCAGCAGTAGGCGGGAGTCTGGAACCGGGGAGCTGTTTTTT.

This rearrangement joins TRBV6-1 to TRBJ1-6; D not certain. Looked up from germline, CDR1 is MNHNS and CDR2 is SASEGT. Trimming left V 1 base short and J 13 bases short, with 14 bases between. The CDR3 runs to 14 residues. CDR3 in DNA: TGTGCCAGCAGTGAAGAGCTTGGGGATAACCCCCTCCACTTT. Protein sequence: CASSEELGDNPLHF.

In its sample, this clonotype was seen many times. CDR3 amino acids: CASRQPGQGGDTQYF. The CDR3 nucleotides read TGTGCCAGCAGGCAACCGGGACAGGGTGGAGATACGCAGTATTTT. The chain uses TRBV28 and TRBJ2-3; 9 bases match TRBD1. CDR1 is MDHEN, CDR2 SYDVKM, per germline. The CDR3 covers 15 residues. With 6 bases clipped from V and 5 bases from J, the junction kept 9 bases outside the gene matches.

This chain links TRBV20-1 with TRBJ2-1, with a tentative D call TRBD2 (7 bases). The CDR3 is 14 amino acids. Germline CDR1 DFQATT, CDR2 SNEGSKA (reference sequence). V lost 1 base and J 9 bases, leaving 16 bases between the germline ends. CDR3 sequence reads: CSARGRAGAVEQFF. The CDR3 DNA is TGCAGTGCTAGAGGTAGGGCGGGGGCCGTTGAGCAGTTCTTC.

Remarks on this clonotype: Sequence at one end of the junction differs from germline and may be a read error. V and J are TRBV6-5 and TRBJ1-3; D is perhaps TRBD1 (6 bases). This CDR3 is 16 amino acids long. The germline V gene has CDR1 MNHEY and CDR2 SVGAGI. The CDR3 DNA follows: TGTGCCAGCAGCTTCGGACAGAGAAGAGTGGGAAGCACCATATATTTT. This codes for CASSFGQRRVGSTIYF.

The genes are TRBV11-2 and TRBJ2-4; 9 bases match TRBD1. CDR1 and CDR2 from the germline V gene are SGHAT and FQNNGV. The CDR3 consists of 14 residues. The CDR3 reads CDCSSRTGDNIQYF. The CDR3 DNA sequence: TGTGACTGCAGCTCCAGGACAGGGGATAACATTCAGTACTTC.

This clonotype came up once. The V gene is TRBV29-1, the J gene TRBJ2-1; no clear D gene. V was clipped by 4 bases and J by 2 bases, with 9 bases between them. The CDR3 has 13 amino acids. CDR1 and CDR2 from the germline V gene are SQVTM and ANQGSEA. In DNA form, the CDR3 reads TGCAGCGTTGTACTCACCGCCTACAATGAGCAGTTCTTC. This sequence encodes CSVVLTAYNEQFF.

The chain links TRBV6-5 to TRBJ2-7; 12 bases line up with TRBD1. The CDR3 sequence is 14 residues long. CDR1 is MNHEY, CDR2 SVGAGI, per germline. J was trimmed by 10 bases and V by 3 bases; bases with no gene match: 7. The CDR3 DNA sequence: TGTGCCAGCAGTTATGGGACAGGGGGCATGGGACAGTACTTC. Its translation is CASSYGTGGMGQYF.

Remarks on this clonotype: As the CDR3 is not closed by the conserved phenylalanine or tryptophan, this likely results from a read error. The chain carries TRBV5-4 and TRBJ2-3; 9 nucleotides align to TRBD2. The CDR3 covers 16 residues. Per germline, CDR1 SGHNT and CDR2 YYREEE (reference sequence). The CDR3 coding sequence is TGCGCCAGCAGTTTGCTCGCGGGAGGGCCCACAGATACGCAGTATATT. Translating it yields CASSLLAGGPTDTQYI.

As concerns this clonotype: One end of the junction varies from germline; a read error may be responsible. V gene TRBV11-2 combines with J gene TRBJ2-4; D not resolved. Per germline, CDR1 SGHAT and CDR2 FQNNGV. This CDR3 is 15 amino acids long. The CDR3 reads CACTTSTVAKNIQYF. The CDR3 DNA reads as TGTGCCTGCACCACTTCGACGGTAGCCAAAAACATTCAATACTTC.

In the case of this clonotype: The conserved final phenylalanine or tryptophan is absent from the CDR3, which likely points to a read error. The V gene is TRBV6-1, the J gene TRBJ2-4; possible D gene TRBD2, 5 bases. Germline CDR1 reads MNHNS; CDR2 reads SASEGT. The CDR3 consists of 17 residues. This CDR3 is CANSGGPTREAKSIQYL. The CDR3 bases are TGTGCCAACAGTGGAGGTCCTACAAGGGAAGCCAAAAGCATTCAGTACTTA.

Details on this clonotype: As the CDR3 is not closed by the conserved phenylalanine or tryptophan, this likely results from a read error. The chain combines TRBV11-3 with TRBJ2-3; D not certain. Germline CDR1 is SGHNT and CDR2 is YENEEA. The length of the CDR3 is 13 residues. This CDR3 reads CASTFLSGDTQYI. Written as DNA, the CDR3 is TGTGCCAGCACCTTCTTATCTGGGGATACACAGTATATT.

This chain uses TRBV4-2 with TRBJ2-7, with no clear D. CDR1 is LGHNA, CDR2 YNFKEQ, per germline. The CDR3 spans 11 residues. The CDR3 spells CFSSQAYEQYF. The CDR3, as DNA: TGTTTCAGCAGCCAAGCCTACGAGCAGTACTTC.

This clonotype was seen ten or more times. The chain employs TRBV7-9 and TRBJ2-5, with a possible D match to TRBD2 (5 bases). Germline assignment: CDR1 SEHNR and CDR2 FQNEAQ (reference sequence). Trimming left V 7 bases short and J 0 bases short, with 12 bases between. The CDR3 runs 14 residues. The CDR3 spells CASMVDYYQETQYF. The DNA for the CDR3 is TGTGCCAGCATGGTAGACTACTACCAAGAGACCCAGTACTTC.

The genes are TRBV5-1 and TRBJ1-1; TRBD1 matches 7 bases. CDR3 length: 14 amino acids. CDR1 is SGHRS, CDR2 YFSETQ, per germline. J was trimmed by 5 bases and V by 9 bases; bases with no gene match: 13. CDR3 amino acids: CATTQGGAYTEAFF. Here the CDR3 DNA reads TGCGCCACCACTCAAGGGGGCGCATATACTGAAGCTTTCTTT.

This clonotype appeared once. The chain couples TRBV11-2 to TRBJ2-7, with TRBD1 as a possible D gene (6 bases). Germline V gene data show CDR1 as SGHAT and CDR2 as FQNNGV. The germline V and J ends were trimmed by 6 bases and 7 bases, with 34 bases remaining between them. This CDR3 contains 19 residues. The CDR3 is CASSFDRLRRSSYGYEQYF. The CDR3 DNA is TGTGCCAGCAGTTTCGACAGGCTCCGACGTTCTTCGTACGGTTATGAGCAGTACTTC. Based on the CDR3 plus reference TRBV11-2 and TRBJ2-7, the full variable domain is EAGVAQSPRYKIIEKRQSVAFWCNPISGHATLYWYQQILGQGPKLLIQFQNNGVVDDSQLPKDRFSAERLKGVDSTLKIQPAKLEDSAVYLCASSFDRLRRSSYGYEQYFGPGTRLTVT.

With respect to this clonotype: At one end the junction does not follow the germline gene, possibly because of a read error. This chain uses TRBV6-5 with TRBJ2-5, with 13 bases lining up with TRBD2. The CDR3 runs 16 residues. Germline V gene lookup returns CDR1 MNHEY and CDR2 SVGAGI. The CDR3 DNA sequence: TGTGCCGGCAGTATCCGGACTAGCGGGAGTAATGAGACCCAGTACTTC. It is translated as CAGSIRTSGSNETQYF.

In this sample, this clonotype turned up a few times. A read error may produce the germline difference seen at one junction end. The chain joins TRBV5-4 to TRBJ2-3; a weak D match, TRBD2 (5 bases). Germline values: CDR1 SGHNT, CDR2 YYREEE (reference sequence). The CDR3 length is 17 residues. CDR3 nucleotides: TGTGCCAGCAGCCCGCTGGGAGACCGACCTAGTACAGATGCGCAGTATTTT. It encodes CASSPLGDRPSTDAQYF.

This clonotype was seen only once. V gene TRBV12-3 or TRBV12-4 combines with J gene TRBJ2-1, with 7 positions matching TRBD2. Trimming cost V 11 bases and J 0 bases; bases outside gene matches: 13. The CDR3 covers 16 residues. This chain's CDR3 is CAGDASGHSSYNEQFF. For the CDR3, the DNA is TGTGCCGGTGATGCTAGCGGCCATAGCTCCTACAATGAGCAGTTCTTC.